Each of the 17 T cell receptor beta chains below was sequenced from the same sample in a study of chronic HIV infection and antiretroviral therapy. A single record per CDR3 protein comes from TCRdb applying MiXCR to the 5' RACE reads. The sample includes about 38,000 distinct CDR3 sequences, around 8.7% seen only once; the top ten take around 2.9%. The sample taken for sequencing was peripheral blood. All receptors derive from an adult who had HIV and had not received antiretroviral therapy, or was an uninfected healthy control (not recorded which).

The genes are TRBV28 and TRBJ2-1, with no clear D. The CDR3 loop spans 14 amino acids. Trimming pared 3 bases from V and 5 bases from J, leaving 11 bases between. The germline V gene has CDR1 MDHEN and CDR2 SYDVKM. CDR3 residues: CASSFLWQNNEQFF. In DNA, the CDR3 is TGTGCCAGCAGTTTTTTATGGCAGAACAATGAGCAGTTCTTC.

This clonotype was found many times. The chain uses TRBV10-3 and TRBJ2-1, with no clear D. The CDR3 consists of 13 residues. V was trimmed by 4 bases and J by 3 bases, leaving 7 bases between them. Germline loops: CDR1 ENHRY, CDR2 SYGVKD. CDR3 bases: TGTGCCATCAGTGGAGGACGCTACAATGAGCAGTTCTTC. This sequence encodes CAISGGRYNEQFF.

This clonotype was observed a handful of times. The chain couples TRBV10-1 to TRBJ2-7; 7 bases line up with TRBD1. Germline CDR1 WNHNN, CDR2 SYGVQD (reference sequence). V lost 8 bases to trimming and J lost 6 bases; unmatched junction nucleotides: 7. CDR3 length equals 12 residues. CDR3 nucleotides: TGCGCCAGCGGAAGACAGGGCGCCGAGCAGTACTTC. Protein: CASGRQGAEQYF.

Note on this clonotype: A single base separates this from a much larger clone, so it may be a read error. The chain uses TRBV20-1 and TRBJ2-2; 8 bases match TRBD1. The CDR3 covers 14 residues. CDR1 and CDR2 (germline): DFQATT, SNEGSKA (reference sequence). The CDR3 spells CSVRSQGASGELFF. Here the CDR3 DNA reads TGCAGTGTTAGATCCCAGGGGGCTTCAGGGGAGCTGTTTTTT.

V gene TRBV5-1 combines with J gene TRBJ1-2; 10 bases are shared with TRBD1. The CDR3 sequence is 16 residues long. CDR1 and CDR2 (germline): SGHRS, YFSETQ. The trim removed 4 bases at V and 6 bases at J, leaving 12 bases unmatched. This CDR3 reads CASSTPETGGANGYTF. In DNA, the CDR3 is TGCGCCAGCAGCACGCCGGAGACAGGGGGCGCGAATGGCTACACCTTC.

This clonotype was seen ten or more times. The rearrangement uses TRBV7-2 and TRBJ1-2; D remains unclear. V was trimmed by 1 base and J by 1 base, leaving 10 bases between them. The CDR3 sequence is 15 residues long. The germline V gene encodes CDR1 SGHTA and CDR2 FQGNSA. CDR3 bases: TGTGCCAGCAGCTTAGGGACGGACCTTAACTATGGCTACACCTTC. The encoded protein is CASSLGTDLNYGYTF.

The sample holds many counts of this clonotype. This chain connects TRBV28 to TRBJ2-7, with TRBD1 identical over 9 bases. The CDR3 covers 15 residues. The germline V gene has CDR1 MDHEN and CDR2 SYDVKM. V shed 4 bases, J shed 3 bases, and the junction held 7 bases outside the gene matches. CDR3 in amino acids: CASSSPGQGSYEQYF. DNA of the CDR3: TGTGCCAGCAGTTCTCCGGGACAGGGTAGCTACGAGCAGTACTTC.

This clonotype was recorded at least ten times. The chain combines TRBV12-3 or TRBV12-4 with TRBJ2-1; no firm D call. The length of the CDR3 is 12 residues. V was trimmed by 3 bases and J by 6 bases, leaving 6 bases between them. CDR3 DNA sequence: TGTGCCAGCAGTTTTAATCTCAATGAGCAGTTCTTC. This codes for CASSFNLNEQFF.

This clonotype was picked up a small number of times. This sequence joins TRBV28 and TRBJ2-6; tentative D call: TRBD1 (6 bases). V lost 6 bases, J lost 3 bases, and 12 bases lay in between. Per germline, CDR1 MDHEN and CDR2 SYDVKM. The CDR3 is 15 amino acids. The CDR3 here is CASRRGSDGANVLTF. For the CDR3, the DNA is TGTGCCAGCAGAAGGGGGAGCGATGGGGCCAACGTCCTGACTTTC.

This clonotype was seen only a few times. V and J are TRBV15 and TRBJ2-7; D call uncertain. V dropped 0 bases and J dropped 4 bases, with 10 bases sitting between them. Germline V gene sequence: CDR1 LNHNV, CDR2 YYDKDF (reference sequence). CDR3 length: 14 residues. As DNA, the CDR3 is TGTGCCACCAGCAGAGAAGTTGCTGGATACGAGCAGTACTTC. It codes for CATSREVAGYEQYF. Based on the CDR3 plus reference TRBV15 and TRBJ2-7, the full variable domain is DAMVIQNPRYQVTQFGKPVTLSCSQTLNHNVMYWYQQKSSQAPKLLFHYYDKDFNNEADTPDNFQSRRPNTSFCFLDIRSPGLGDTAMYLCATSREVAGYEQYFGPGTRLTVT.

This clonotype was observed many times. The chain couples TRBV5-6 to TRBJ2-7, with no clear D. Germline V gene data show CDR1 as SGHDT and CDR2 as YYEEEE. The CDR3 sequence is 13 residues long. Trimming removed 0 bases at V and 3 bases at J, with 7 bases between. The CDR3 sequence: CASSLAASYEQYF. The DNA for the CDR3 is TGTGCCAGCAGCTTGGCCGCAAGCTACGAGCAGTACTTC.

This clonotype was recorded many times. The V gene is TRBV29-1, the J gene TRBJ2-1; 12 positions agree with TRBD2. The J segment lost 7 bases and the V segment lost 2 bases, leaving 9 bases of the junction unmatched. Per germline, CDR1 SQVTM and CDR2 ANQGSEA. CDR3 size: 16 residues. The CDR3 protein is CSVEPKLAGGGNEQFF. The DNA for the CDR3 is TGCAGCGTTGAACCAAAACTAGCGGGAGGTGGGAATGAGCAGTTCTTC.

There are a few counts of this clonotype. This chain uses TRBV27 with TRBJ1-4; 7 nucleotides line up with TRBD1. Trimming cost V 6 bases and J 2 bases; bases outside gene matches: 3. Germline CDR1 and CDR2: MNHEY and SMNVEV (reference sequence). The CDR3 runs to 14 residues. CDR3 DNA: TGTGCCAGCAGCCCGACAGGGACTAATGAAAAACTGTTTTTT. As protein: CASSPTGTNEKLFF.

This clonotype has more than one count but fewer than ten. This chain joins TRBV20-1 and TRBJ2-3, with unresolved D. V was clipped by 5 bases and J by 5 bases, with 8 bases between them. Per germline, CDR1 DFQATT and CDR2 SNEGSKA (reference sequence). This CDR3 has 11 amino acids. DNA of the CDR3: TGCAGTGCTCCACTCAGAGATACGCAGTATTTT. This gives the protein CSAPLRDTQYF.

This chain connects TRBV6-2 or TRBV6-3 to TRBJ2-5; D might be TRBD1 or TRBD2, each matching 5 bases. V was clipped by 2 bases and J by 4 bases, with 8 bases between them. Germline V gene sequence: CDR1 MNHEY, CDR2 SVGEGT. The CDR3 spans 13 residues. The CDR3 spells CASSYGGAETQYF. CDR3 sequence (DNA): TGTGCCAGCAGTTACGGGGGAGCAGAGACCCAGTACTTC.

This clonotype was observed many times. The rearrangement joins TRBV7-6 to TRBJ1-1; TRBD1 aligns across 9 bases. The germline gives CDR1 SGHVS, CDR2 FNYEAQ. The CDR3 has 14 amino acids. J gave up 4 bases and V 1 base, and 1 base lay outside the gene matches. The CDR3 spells CASSLGGQGTEAFF. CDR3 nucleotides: TGTGCCAGCAGCTTAGGGGGACAGGGCACTGAAGCTTTCTTT. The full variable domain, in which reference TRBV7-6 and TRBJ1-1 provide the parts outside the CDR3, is GAGVSQSPRYKVTKRGQDVALRCDPISGHVSLYWYRQALGQGPEFLTYFNYEAQQDKSGLPNDRFSAERPEGSISTLTIQRTEQRDSAMYRCASSLGGQGTEAFFGQGTRLTVV.

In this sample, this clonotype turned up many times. CDR3 coding DNA: TGTGCCAGCAGTTTAAAGTTTTACGAGCAGTACTTC. It specifies CASSLKFYEQYF. The V and J genes are TRBV28 and TRBJ2-7; D is ambiguous. The CDR3 is 12 residues long. CDR1 is MDHEN, CDR2 SYDVKM, per germline. With 2 bases removed from V and 4 bases from J, the gap between germline ends came to 6 bases.